These 15 T cell receptor beta chains were all obtained from the same sample, sequenced in a study of cytomegalovirus exposure and HLA in healthy donors. PCR was performed using 60 Vbeta and 13 Jbeta primers. Here immunoSEQ multiplex PCR was the method, and the copy in TCRdb shows in-frame clones only, minus some. The table lists around 150,000 clones, roughly 72% of them singletons. The source material was PBMCs. The receptors come from a woman between 40 and 55 years old in good health and CMV-seronegative.

This chain uses TRBV5-1 with TRBJ1-2; 9 bases align to TRBD1. CDR3 length: 15 residues. From germline, CDR1 is SGHRS and CDR2 YFSETQ. Trimming at V came to 1 base and at J to 7 bases, leaving 8 bases not matched to a gene. The CDR3 protein is CASSLSQGAQLGYTF. The DNA for the CDR3 is TGCGCCAGCAGCTTGTCACAGGGGGCCCAGCTTGGCTACACCTTC.

The genes are TRBV5-6 and TRBJ2-1, with 8 bases identical to TRBD2. There are 17 residues in the CDR3. V gave up 3 bases and J gave up 9 bases; unmatched junction bases: 17. Germline assignment: CDR1 SGHDT and CDR2 YYEEEE. The CDR3, as DNA: TGTGCCAGCAGCTGGCGGACGACGAGGACTAGCAGGCGTGAGCAGTTCTTC. Residues: CASSWRTTRTSRREQFF.

This clone was seen only a few times. J is TRBJ2-7 and V is TRBV30; D may be TRBD1 (8 bases). CDR1 GTSNPN and CDR2 SVGIG come from the germline V gene (reference sequence). This CDR3 is built from 14 residues. Trimming pared 4 bases from V and 3 bases from J, leaving 16 bases between. CDR3: CAWIAQGGLYEQYF. CDR3 coding DNA: TGTGCCTGGATAGCACAGGGGGGGCTCTACGAGCAGTACTTC.

V is TRBV9 and J is TRBJ2-7; tentatively, D is TRBD2 (5 bases). The CDR3 totals 13 residues. Per the germline V gene, CDR1 is SGDLS and CDR2 is YYNGEE. The V gene lost 0 bases and the J gene lost 8 bases, with 12 bases spanning the gap. The CDR3 nucleotides are TGTGCCAGCAGCGTAGGGGAGACTACTAAGCAGTACTTC. Its protein is CASSVGETTKQYF. Looking up the rest from reference TRBV9 and TRBJ2-7 gives the full variable domain: DSGVTQTPKHLITATGQRVTLRCSPRSGDLSVYWYQQSLDQGLQFLIQYYNGEERAKGNILERFSAQQFPDLHSELNLSSLELGDSALYFCASSVGETTKQYFGPGTRLTVT.

A few counts support this clone. This chain's CDR3 is CASSLGGEAFF. The CDR3 DNA reads as TGTGCCAGCAGCTTAGGGGGTGAAGCTTTCTTT. The V gene is TRBV5-6, the J gene TRBJ1-1; maybe TRBD1 (6 bases). V was clipped by 2 bases and J by 7 bases, with 6 bases between them. Germline lookup yields CDR1 SGHDT and CDR2 YYEEEE. The CDR3 totals 11 residues.

This clone was seen only once. The chain carries TRBV11-3 and TRBJ2-2; tentatively, D is TRBD2 (6 bases). This CDR3 is built from 16 residues. Trimming removed 7 bases from V and 4 bases from J, with 19 bases in between. Germline CDR1 and CDR2: SGHNT and YENEEA. DNA for the CDR3: TGTGCCAGCACCAACCCGGGACTCAAAACCACCGGGGAGCTGTTTTTT. Translation gives CASTNPGLKTTGELFF.

V usage is TRBV7-2 and J usage is TRBJ2-7, with 15 bases lining up with TRBD2. CDR1 is SGHTA and CDR2 is FQGNSA in the germline V gene. The CDR3 sequence is 13 residues long. For the CDR3, the DNA is TGTGGGACTAGCGGGAGGGTCGACTCCGAGCAGTACTTC. Translating gives CGTSGRVDSEQYF.

This chain connects TRBV6-5 to TRBJ1-4, with a tentative D call TRBD1 (5 bases). This CDR3 has 13 amino acids. Germline-derived CDR1 and CDR2 are MNHEY and SVGAGI. Trimming took off 2 bases at V and 8 bases at J, with 9 bases between the two ends. CDR3 protein: CASSYDRGEKLFF. CDR3 nucleotide sequence: TGTGCCAGCAGTTACGACAGAGGAGAAAAACTGTTTTTT.

The rearrangement uses TRBV29-1 and TRBJ1-1, with 7 bases fitting TRBD1. The CDR3 length is 15 residues. V was pared by 2 bases and J by 5 bases, with 11 bases of the junction left unmatched. From germline, CDR1 is SQVTM and CDR2 ANQGSEA. For the CDR3, the DNA is TGCAGCGTTGAATTCGGGGGTCGACAGGGAACTGAAGCTTTCTTT. The encoded protein is CSVEFGGRQGTEAFF.

The V gene is TRBV6-6, the J gene TRBJ2-7, with a weak D call TRBD1 (6 bases). CDR1 is MNHNY, CDR2 SVGAGI, per germline (reference sequence). The CDR3 spans 15 residues. Between the trimmed V and J ends, which lost 7 bases and 3 bases, there was a span of 19 bases. Here the CDR3 DNA reads TGTGCCAGCACCCCGGAAGGCAGGGGTGGCTACGAGCAGTACTTC. The encoded protein is CASTPEGRGGYEQYF.

CDR3 protein: CAWSREPQEAFF. CDR3 in DNA: TGTGCCTGGAGTCGGGAGCCACAAGAAGCTTTCTTT. This chain uses TRBV30 with TRBJ1-1; D unresolved. Germline CDR1 is GTSNPN and CDR2 is SVGIG (reference sequence). The CDR3 runs 12 residues. Trimming took off 2 bases at V and 8 bases at J, with 12 bases between the two ends.

V is TRBV25-1 and J is TRBJ2-7; no reliable D call. Trimming cost V 3 bases and J 5 bases, with 8 bases left between them. The CDR3 covers 12 residues. Germline lookup yields CDR1 MGHDK and CDR2 SYGVNS. The CDR3 here is CASSESQNEQYF. CDR3 DNA sequence: TGTGCCAGCAGTGAGTCTCAGAACGAGCAGTACTTC.

This clone was found a few times. The CDR3 reads CASSLEQGAYLEGYF. The CDR3 DNA reads TGTGCCAGCAGCTTGGAGCAGGGGGCCTATCTTGAAGGGTACTTC. The chain combines TRBV5-6 with TRBJ2-4; 8 bases are a match to TRBD1. Germline CDR1 and CDR2: SGHDT and YYEEEE. CDR3 length: 15 residues. V was clipped by 0 bases and J by 15 bases; unmatched bases: 14.

This chain connects TRBV18 to TRBJ2-5, with D possibly matching TRBD2 (6 bases). V dropped 10 bases and J dropped 3 bases, with 15 bases sitting between them. This CDR3 has 13 amino acids. Germline CDR1 and CDR2: KGHSH and LQKENI. CDR3 bases: TGTGCCACCAACCCCCCTAGCGAAGAGACCCAGTACTTC. Translated: CATNPPSEETQYF.

The chain is built from TRBV7-6 and TRBJ2-2; D remains ambiguous. Trimming removed 7 bases at V and 7 bases at J, with 7 bases between. CDR1 SGHVS and CDR2 FNYEAQ come from the germline V gene. There are 11 residues in the CDR3. CDR3 DNA: TGTGCCAGCACCCTCGGCGGGGAGCTGTTTTTT. Its translation: CASTLGGELFF.